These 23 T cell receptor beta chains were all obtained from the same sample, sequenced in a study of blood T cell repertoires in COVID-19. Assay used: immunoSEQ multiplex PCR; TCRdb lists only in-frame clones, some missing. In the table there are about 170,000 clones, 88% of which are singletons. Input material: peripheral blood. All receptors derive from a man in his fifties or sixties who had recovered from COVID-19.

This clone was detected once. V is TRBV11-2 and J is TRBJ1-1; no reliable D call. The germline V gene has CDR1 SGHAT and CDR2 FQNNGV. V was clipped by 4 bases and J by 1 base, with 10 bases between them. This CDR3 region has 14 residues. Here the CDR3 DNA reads TGTGCCAGCAGCTCGATAGATAAGAACACTGAAGCTTTCTTT. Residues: CASSSIDKNTEAFF.

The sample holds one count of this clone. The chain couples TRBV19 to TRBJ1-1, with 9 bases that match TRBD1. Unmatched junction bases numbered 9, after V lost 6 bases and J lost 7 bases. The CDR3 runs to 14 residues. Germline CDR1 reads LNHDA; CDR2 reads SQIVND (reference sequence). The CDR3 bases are TGTGCCAGTAGGTATACAGGGGGCGCGAGTGAAGCTTTCTTT. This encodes CASRYTGGASEAFF.

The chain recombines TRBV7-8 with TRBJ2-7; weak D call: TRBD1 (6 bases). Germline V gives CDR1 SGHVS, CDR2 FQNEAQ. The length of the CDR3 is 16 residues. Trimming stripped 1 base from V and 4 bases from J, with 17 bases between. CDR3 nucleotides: TGTGCCAGCAGCTTAGGACCCGGACAGTCCGTTTACGAGCAGTACTTC. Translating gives CASSLGPGQSVYEQYF.

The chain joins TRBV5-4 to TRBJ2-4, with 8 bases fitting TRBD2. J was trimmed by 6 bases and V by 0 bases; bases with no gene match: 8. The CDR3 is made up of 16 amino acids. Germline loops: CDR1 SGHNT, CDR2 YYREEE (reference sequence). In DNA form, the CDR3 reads TGTGCCAGCAGCTTGGCCAGCGGGAGAAGCGGAAACATTCAGTACTTC. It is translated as CASSLASGRSGNIQYF.

This CDR3 is CASSERGRYSEAFF. The CDR3 DNA reads as TGTGCCAGCAGTGAGAGGGGGCGATACTCTGAAGCTTTCTTT. The chain carries TRBV2 and TRBJ1-1; 7 nucleotides agree with TRBD1. The CDR3 totals 14 residues. Germline assignment: CDR1 SNHLY and CDR2 FYNNEI. The V and J ends lost 3 bases and 6 bases, in that order; junction bases with no gene match: 7.

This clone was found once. This CDR3 is CASSESIRGTEAFF. The CDR3 DNA sequence: TGCGCCAGCAGTGAGTCGATTAGGGGCACTGAAGCTTTCTTT. This chain uses TRBV10-2 with TRBJ1-1; possible D gene TRBD1, 5 bases. Germline V gives CDR1 WSHSY, CDR2 SAAADI. Trimming removed 0 bases at V and 4 bases at J, with 9 bases between. The CDR3 is 14 amino acids.

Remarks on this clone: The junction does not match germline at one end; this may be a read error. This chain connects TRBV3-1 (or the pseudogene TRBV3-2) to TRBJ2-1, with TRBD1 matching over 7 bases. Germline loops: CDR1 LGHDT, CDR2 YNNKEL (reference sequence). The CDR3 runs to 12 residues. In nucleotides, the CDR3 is TGTGCCAGCAGCCAACTACAGGGGTTCCCCGTCTTC. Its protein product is CASSQLQGFPVF.

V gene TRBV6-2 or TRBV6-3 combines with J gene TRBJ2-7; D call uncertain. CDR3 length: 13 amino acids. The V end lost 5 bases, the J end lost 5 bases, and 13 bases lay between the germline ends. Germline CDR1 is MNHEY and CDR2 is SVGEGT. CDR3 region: CASSPPSRNEQYF. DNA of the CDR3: TGTGCCAGCAGTCCCCCCTCGAGGAACGAGCAGTACTTC.

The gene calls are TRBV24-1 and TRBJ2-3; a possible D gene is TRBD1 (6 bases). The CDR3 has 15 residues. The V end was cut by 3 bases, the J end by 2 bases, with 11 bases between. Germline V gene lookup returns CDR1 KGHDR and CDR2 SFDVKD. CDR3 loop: CATSDPQGSTDTQYF. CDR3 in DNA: TGTGCCACCAGTGATCCACAGGGATCCACAGATACGCAGTATTTT.

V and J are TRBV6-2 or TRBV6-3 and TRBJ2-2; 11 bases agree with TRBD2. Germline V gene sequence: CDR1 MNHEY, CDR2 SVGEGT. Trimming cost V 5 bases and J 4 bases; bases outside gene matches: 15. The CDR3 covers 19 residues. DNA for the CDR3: TGTGCCAGCAGTCGCGCCGGGACTAGCGGACTGAGGAGCACCGGGGAGCTGTTTTTT. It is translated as CASSRAGTSGLRSTGELFF.

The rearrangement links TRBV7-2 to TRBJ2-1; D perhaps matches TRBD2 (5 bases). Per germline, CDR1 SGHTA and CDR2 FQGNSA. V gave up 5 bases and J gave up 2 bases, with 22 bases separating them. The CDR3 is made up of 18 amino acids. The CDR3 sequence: CASSINPLGGLPYNEQFF. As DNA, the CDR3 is TGTGCCAGCAGCATAAACCCGCTAGGCGGACTGCCCTACAATGAGCAGTTCTTC.

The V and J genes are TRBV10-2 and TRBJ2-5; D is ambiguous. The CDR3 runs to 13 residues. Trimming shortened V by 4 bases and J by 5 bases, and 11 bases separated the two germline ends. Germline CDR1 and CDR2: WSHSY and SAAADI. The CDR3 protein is CASSVVNRETQYF. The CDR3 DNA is TGCGCCAGCAGTGTGGTTAATCGGGAGACCCAGTACTTC.

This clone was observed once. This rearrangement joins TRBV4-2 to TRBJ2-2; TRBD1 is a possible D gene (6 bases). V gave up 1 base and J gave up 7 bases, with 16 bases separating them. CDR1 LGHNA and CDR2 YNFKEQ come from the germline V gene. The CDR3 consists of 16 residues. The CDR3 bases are TGTGCCAGCAGCCAAGCTACCGGGACAATCAGCGGGGAGCTGTTTTTT. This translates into CASSQATGTISGELFF.

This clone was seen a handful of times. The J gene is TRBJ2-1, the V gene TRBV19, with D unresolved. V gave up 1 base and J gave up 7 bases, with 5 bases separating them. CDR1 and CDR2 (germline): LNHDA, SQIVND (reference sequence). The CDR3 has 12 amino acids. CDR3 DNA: TGTGCCAGTAGTATAGTAGAGAATGAGCAGTTCTTC. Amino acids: CASSIVENEQFF.

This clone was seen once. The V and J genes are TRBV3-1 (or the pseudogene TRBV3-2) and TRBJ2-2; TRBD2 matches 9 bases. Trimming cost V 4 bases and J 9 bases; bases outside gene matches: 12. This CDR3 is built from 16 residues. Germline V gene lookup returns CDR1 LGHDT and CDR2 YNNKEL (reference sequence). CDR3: CASSLRLAAGERELFF. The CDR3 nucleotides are TGTGCCAGCAGCCTACGACTAGCGGCTGGGGAGCGGGAGCTGTTTTTT.

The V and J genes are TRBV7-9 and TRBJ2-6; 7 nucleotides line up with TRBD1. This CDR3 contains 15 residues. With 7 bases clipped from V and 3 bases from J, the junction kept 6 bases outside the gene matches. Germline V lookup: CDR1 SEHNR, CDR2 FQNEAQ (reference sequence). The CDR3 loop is CASTSDRDGANVLTF. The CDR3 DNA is TGTGCCAGCACCAGCGACAGGGATGGGGCCAACGTCCTGACTTTC.

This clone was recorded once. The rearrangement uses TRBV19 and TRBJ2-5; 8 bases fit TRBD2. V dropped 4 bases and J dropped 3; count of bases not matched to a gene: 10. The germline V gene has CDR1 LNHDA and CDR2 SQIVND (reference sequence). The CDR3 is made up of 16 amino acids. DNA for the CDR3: TGTGCCAGTAGTAGTCGGCTAGCGGGTGGGAAAGAGACCCAGTACTTC. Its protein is CASSSRLAGGKETQYF.

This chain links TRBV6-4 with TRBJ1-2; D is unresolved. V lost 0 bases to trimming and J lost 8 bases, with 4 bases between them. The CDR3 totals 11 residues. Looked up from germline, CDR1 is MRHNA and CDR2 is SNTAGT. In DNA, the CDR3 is TGTGCCAGCAGTGACTCCTTGGGCTACACCTTC. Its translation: CASSDSLGYTF.

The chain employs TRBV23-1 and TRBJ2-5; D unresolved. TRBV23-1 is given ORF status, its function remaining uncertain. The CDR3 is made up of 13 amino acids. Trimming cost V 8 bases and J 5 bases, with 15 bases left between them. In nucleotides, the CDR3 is TGCGCCAGCCCTCTGAAGAGAACGGAGACCCAGTACTTC. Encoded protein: CASPLKRTETQYF.

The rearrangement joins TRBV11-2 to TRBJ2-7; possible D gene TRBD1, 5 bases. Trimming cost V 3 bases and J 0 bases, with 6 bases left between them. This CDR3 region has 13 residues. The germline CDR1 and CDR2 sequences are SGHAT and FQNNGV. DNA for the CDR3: TGTGCCAGCAGCTTCGGACACTCCTACGAGCAGTACTTC. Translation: CASSFGHSYEQYF.

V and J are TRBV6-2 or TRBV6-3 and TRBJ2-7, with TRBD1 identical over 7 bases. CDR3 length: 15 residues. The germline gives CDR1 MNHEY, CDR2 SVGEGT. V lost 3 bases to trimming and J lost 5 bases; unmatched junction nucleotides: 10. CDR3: CASSYRGQLSNEQYF. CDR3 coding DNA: TGTGCCAGCAGTTATAGGGGACAGCTTAGCAACGAGCAGTACTTC.

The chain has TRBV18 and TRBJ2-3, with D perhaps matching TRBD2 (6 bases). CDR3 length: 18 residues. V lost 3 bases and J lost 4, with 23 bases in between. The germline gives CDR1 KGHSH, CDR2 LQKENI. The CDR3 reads CASSPKISGSGMPDTQYF. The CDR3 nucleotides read TGTGCCAGCTCACCCAAAATCTCCGGGAGCGGTATGCCAGATACGCAGTATTTT.

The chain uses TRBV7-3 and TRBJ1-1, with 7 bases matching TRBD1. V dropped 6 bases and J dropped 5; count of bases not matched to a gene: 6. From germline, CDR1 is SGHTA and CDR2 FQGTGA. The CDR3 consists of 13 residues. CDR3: CASSPDRDTEAFF. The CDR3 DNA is TGTGCCAGCAGTCCCGACAGGGATACTGAAGCTTTCTTT.